This T cell receptor beta chain was sequenced for a study of Graves' ophthalmopathy and Graves' hyperthyroidism. Amplification of TCR beta CDR3 regions used RNA transcripts. The first round was an RT-PCR with HTBI primers, and the second round was a multiplex PCR. MiXCR, applied by TCRdb to the multiplex PCR reads, yields one record per CDR3 protein. This sample has 350,000 to 450,000 distinct CDR3 sequences, with 18% found just once. This CDR3 spans 13 amino acids. Germline CDR1 is SGDLS and CDR2 is YYNGEE. The ends were cut back, 0 bases at V and 5 bases at J, with 8 bases in the middle. Study conclusions and caveats: With about 88% sensitivity and approximately 79% specificity, a 13-signature model separated ophthalmopathy from stable hyperthyroidism. Most expanded clonotypes from thyroid (those above 0.001 frequency) were also found in blood.

Moderately to severely active ophthalmopathy under 3 months, CAS at least 3, NOSPECS at least 4. From fresh peripheral blood, 8 to 10 ml in volume, the PBMCs were obtained. This clonotype has at least ten counts. Its target is not known. The sequenced sample consisted of peripheral blood. The V and J genes are TRBV9 and TRBJ1-2; no clear D. The sequence was collected from a woman aged 18-29 years with Graves' ophthalmopathy. The DNA of the CDR3 is TGTGCCAGCAGCGTAGATGGGCTTTATGGCTACACCTTC. Residues: CASSVDGLYGYTF.